A selection of T cell receptor beta chains follows, all from one sample in a study of blood T cell repertoires in COVID-19. TCRdb's table, derived via immunoSEQ multiplex PCR, lists solely in-frame clones and lacks some. Of approximately 240,000 clones listed, 80% to 90% are singletons. Sequencing was carried out using PBMCs or T cells enriched from blood (not recorded which). These receptors originate from a young woman in a cohort exposed to, infected with or recovered from COVID-19 (not recorded which). The CDR3 runs from the conserved cysteine through the conserved F or W. D genes are given only for firm matches. For some rows the clone size is stated as once, few or many, or as a class when expanded; others skip it.

.	TRBJ2-7	.	TRBV5-4	CASSLGLLSYEQYF	TGTGCCAGCAGCCTGGGACTCCTCTCCTACGAGCAGTACTTC
.	TRBJ2-1	.	TRBV9	CASSVVGVGSYNEQFF	TGTGCCAGCAGCGTAGTAGGGGTGGGATCCTACAATGAGCAGTTCTTC
once	TRBJ2-3	.	TRBV9	CASSVEGASNTDTQYF	TGTGCCAGCAGCGTAGAAGGGGCATCGAATACAGATACGCAGTATTTT
.	TRBJ1-1	.	TRBV20-1	CSARSQTEAFF	TGCAGTGCTAGATCCCAGACAGAAGCTTTCTTT
.	TRBJ2-7	TRBD1	TRBV19	CASSNLAERGLYEQYF	TGTGCCAGTAGTAACCTCGCGGAAAGGGGGCTCTACGAGCAGTACTTC
.	TRBJ2-7	TRBD2	TRBV19	CASSMALAGGYEQYF	TGTGCCAGTAGTATGGCGCTAGCGGGAGGCTACGAGCAGTACTTC
.	TRBJ2-3	TRBD2	TRBV5-1	CASSPGGGYTDTQYF	TGCGCCAGCAGCCCGGGCGGGGGATACACAGATACGCAGTATTTT
.	TRBJ2-3	TRBD2	TRBV10-3	CAISGRAGGPTDTQYF	TGTGCCATCAGTGGCCGAGCGGGAGGGCCTACAGATACGCAGTATTTT
.	TRBJ2-5	.	TRBV5-5	CASRSNWYQETQYF	TGTGCCAGCAGATCGAACTGGTACCAAGAGACCCAGTACTTC
.	TRBJ2-3	TRBD2	TRBV9	CASSVGGLAGDSDTQYF	TGTGCCAGCAGCGTAGGCGGACTAGCGGGGGACTCAGATACGCAGTATTTT
.	TRBJ2-1	TRBD2	TRBV15	CATSKLAGVNEQFF	TGTGCCACCAGCAAGCTAGCGGGAGTAAATGAGCAGTTCTTC
.	TRBJ1-2	TRBD1	TRBV19	CASSHTGESDYGYTF	TGTGCCAGTAGTCACACAGGGGAGTCGGACTATGGCTACACCTTC
.	TRBJ1-2	.	TRBV28	CASNTGQWTYGYTF	TGTGCCAGCAATACGGGACAATGGACTTATGGCTACACCTTC
.	TRBJ2-7	TRBD2	TRBV3-1/TRBV3-2	CASSQDRVAGGEQYF	TGTGCCAGCAGCCAAGATAGGGTAGCGGGGGGTGAGCAGTACTTC
.	TRBJ1-6	TRBD1	TRBV19	CASTLSGTGKSPLHF	TGTGCCAGTACTCTAAGCGGGACAGGGAAATCACCCCTCCACTTT
.	TRBJ2-4	.	TRBV3-1/TRBV3-2	CASSQDLGVGNIQYF	TGTGCCAGCAGCCAAGATTTGGGAGTAGGGAACATTCAGTACTTC
.	TRBJ1-1	.	TRBV2	CASIEDRNTEAFF	TGTGCCAGCATTGAAGACAGGAACACTGAAGCTTTCTTT
.	TRBJ2-2	.	TRBV5-1	CASSSVEGGELFF	TGCGCCAGCAGCTCGGTGGAGGGAGGGGAGCTGTTTTTT
.	TRBJ1-6	.	TRBV18	CASSPTGVSYNSPLHF	TGTGCCAGCTCACCGACAGGAGTCTCCTATAATTCACCCCTCCACTTT
.	TRBJ1-2	.	TRBV19	CASSIVRAGDGYTF	TGTGCCAGTAGTATAGTTCGCGCAGGGGATGGCTACACCTTC
once	TRBJ1-6	TRBD1	TRBV7-3	CASSLHPRGQHNSPLHF	TGTGCCAGCAGCCTCCACCCTAGGGGACAGCATAATTCACCCCTCCACTTT
.	TRBJ2-5	TRBD1	TRBV28	CASSSPGQGRETQYF	TGTGCCAGCAGTTCTCCTGGACAGGGGCGAGAGACCCAGTACTTC
.	TRBJ2-1	TRBD1	TRBV5-1	CASSTGTGGNEQFF	TGCGCCAGCAGCACCGGGACAGGGGGCAATGAGCAGTTCTTC
.	TRBJ1-5	TRBD1	TRBV7-9	CASSLGGTGIQPQHF	TGTGCCAGCAGCTTAGGTGGGACAGGGATTCAGCCCCAGCATTTT
once	TRBJ1-5	.	TRBV12-3/TRBV12-4	CASSLTNQPQHF	TGTGCCAGCAGTCTCACTAATCAGCCCCAGCATTTT
once	TRBJ2-5	.	TRBV30	CAWSVFLGVLGAETQYF	TGTGCCTGGAGTGTATTTTTAGGGGTCCTGGGGGCAGAGACCCAGTACTTC
.	TRBJ2-3	.	TRBV4-1	CASSQARADTQYF	TGCGCCAGCAGCCAAGCTCGGGCAGATACGCAGTATTTT
.	TRBJ1-5	.	TRBV9	CASSRGNDNQPQHF	TGTGCCAGCAGCAGAGGGAATGACAATCAGCCCCAGCATTTT
once	TRBJ2-7	TRBD2	TRBV11-3	CASTEGLAGTEQYF	TGTGCCAGCACCGAAGGGTTAGCGGGAACAGAGCAGTACTTC
.	TRBJ2-3	TRBD1	TRBV2	CASSARDRGDTQYF	TGTGCCAGCAGTGCCAGGGACAGGGGAGATACGCAGTATTTT
.	TRBJ1-4	.	TRBV5-5	CASSRFSKRGEKLFF	TGTGCCAGCAGTCGATTTTCCAAGAGGGGGGAAAAACTGTTTTTT
.	TRBJ1-4	.	TRBV19	CASSKSHSNGEKLFF	TGTGCCAGTAGCAAATCTCACAGTAACGGTGAAAAACTGTTTTTT
.	TRBJ1-2	.	TRBV30	CAWNPGANYGYTF	TGTGCCTGGAATCCAGGGGCCAACTATGGCTACACCTTC
.	TRBJ1-5	TRBD1	TRBV18	CASSPPGQGDQPQHF	TGTGCCAGCTCACCACCGGGACAGGGCGATCAGCCCCAGCATTTT
.	TRBJ1-5	TRBD1	TRBV7-8	CASSLGEPGGGQPQHF	TGTGCCAGCAGCTTAGGAGAGCCAGGGGGCGGTCAGCCCCAGCATTTT
.	TRBJ1-3	.	TRBV30	CAWRRDHTFSGNTIYF	TGTGCCTGGAGGCGGGACCACACTTTCTCTGGAAACACCATATATTTT
.	TRBJ1-2	.	TRBV7-3	CASSLIGGNDYGYTF	TGTGCCAGCAGCTTAATCGGGGGAAACGATTATGGCTACACCTTC
.	TRBJ1-2	.	TRBV4-1	CASSQDSTGVHGYTF	TGCGCCAGCAGCCAAGATTCGACAGGAGTTCATGGCTACACCTTC
.	TRBJ1-2	.	TRBV4-2	CASSQGGDHGYTF	TGTGCCAGCAGCCAAGGGGGGGACCATGGCTACACCTTC
.	TRBJ1-4	.	TRBV15	CATSRDIDSGTEKLFF	TGTGCCACCAGCAGAGATATCGACAGCGGGACTGAAAAACTGTTTTTT
.	TRBJ1-1	.	TRBV5-1	CASSLVPSNTEAFF	TGCGCCAGCAGCTTGGTCCCGAGTAACACTGAAGCTTTCTTT